This TCR beta chain is drawn from a study of cytomegalovirus exposure and HLA in healthy donors. Findings and limits, study-wide: That first-cohort TCR clusters tended to co-occur in the 95 to 150 validation repertoires was found in a later analysis.

The CDR3 has 15 amino acids. With 0 bases removed from V and 0 bases from J, the gap between germline ends came to 8 bases. Germline lookup yields CDR1 LGHNA and CDR2 YNFKEQ. Of note for this clone: Its antigen is as yet unknown.

Method: immunoSEQ multiplex PCR; TCRdb's copy keeps in-frame clones and lacks some. This table holds roughly 86,000 clones, almost 97% found once. The sequence derives from a man younger than 35 in good health and CMV-seropositive. This chain uses TRBV4-2 with TRBJ1-2; D is ambiguous. The sample comprised PBMCs. The CDR3 protein is CASSQEDRANYGYTF. The CDR3 DNA reads TGTGCCAGCAGCCAAGAGGATCGGGCTAACTATGGCTACACCTTC.